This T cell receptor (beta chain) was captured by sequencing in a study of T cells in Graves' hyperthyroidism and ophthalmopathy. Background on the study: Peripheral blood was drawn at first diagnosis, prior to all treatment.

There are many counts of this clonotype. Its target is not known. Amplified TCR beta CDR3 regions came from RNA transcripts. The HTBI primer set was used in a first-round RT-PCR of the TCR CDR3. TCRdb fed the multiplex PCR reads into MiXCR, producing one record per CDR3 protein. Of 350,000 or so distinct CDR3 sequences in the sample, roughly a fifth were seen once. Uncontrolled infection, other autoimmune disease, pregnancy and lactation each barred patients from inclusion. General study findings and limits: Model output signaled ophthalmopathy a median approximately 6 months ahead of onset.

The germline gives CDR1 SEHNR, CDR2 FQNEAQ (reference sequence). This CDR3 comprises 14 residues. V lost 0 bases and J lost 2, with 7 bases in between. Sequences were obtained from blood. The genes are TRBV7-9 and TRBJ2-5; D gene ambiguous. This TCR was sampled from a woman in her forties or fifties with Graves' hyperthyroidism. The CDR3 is CASSLATPQETQYF. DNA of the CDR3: TGTGCCAGCAGCTTAGCGACACCGCAAGAGACCCAGTACTTC.